The clone carrying this TCR beta chain was seen a few times. This record belongs to a study of OX40 agonist ivuxolimab in advanced cancers. Study overall: There were three patients with partial responses, one having hepatocellular carcinoma and two cutaneous melanoma.

Some clones are missing from TCRdb's copy, which holds only in-frame ones; the method was immunoSEQ multiplex PCR. The sample lists approximately 47,000 clones, roughly 86% seen once, with approximately 2% in the top ten. The V end was cut by 0 bases, the J end by 8 bases, with 7 bases between. This CDR3 has 11 amino acids. Germline CDR1 GTSNPN, CDR2 SVGIG (reference sequence). The chain combines TRBV30 with TRBJ1-2; weak D call: TRBD1 (6 bases). This material consisted of CD4+ or CD8+ T cells sorted from blood, taken in a trial of the OX40 agonist ivuxolimab. The TCR originated in an adult with an advanced solid tumor such as melanoma, head and neck, liver or kidney cancer. The CDR3 nucleotides are TGTGCCTGGAGTGTACAGGGAGGCTACACCTTC. The encoded protein is CAWSVQGGYTF.